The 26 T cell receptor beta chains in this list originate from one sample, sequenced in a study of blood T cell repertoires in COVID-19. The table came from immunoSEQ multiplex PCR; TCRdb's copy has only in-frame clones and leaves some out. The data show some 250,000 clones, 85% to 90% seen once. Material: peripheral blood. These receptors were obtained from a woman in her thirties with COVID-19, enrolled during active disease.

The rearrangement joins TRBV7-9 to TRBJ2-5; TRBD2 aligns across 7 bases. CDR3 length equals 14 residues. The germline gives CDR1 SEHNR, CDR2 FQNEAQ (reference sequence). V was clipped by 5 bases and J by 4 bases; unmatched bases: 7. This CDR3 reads CASSNHAGVETQYF. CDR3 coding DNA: TGTGCCAGCAGCAATCATGCGGGGGTAGAGACCCAGTACTTC.

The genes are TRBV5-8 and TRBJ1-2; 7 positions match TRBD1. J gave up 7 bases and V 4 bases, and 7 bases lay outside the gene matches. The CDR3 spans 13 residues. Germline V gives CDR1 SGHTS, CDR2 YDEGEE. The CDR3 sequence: CASSIQGEFGYTF. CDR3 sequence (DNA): TGTGCCAGCAGCATCCAGGGGGAATTTGGCTACACCTTC.

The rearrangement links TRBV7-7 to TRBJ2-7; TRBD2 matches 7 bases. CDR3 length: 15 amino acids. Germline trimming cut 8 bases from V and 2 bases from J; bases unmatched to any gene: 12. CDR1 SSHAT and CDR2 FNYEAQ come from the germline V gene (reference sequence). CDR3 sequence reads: CASAAGRGRAYEQYF. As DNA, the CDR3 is TGTGCCAGCGCGGCAGGGAGGGGACGGGCCTACGAGCAGTACTTC.

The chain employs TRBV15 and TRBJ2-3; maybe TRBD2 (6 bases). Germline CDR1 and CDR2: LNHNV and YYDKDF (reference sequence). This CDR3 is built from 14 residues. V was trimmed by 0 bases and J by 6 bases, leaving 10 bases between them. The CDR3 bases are TGTGCCACCAGCAGAGATAGCGGCGCGGATACGCAGTATTTT. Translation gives CATSRDSGADTQYF.

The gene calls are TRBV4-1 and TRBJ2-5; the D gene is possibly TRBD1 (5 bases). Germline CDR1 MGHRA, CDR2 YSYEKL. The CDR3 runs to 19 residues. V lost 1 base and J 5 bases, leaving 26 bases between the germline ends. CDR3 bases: TGCGCCAGCAGCCAAGCGATAGGACAAGGCGATTACAGTTGGGAGACCCAGTACTTC. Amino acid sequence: CASSQAIGQGDYSWETQYF.

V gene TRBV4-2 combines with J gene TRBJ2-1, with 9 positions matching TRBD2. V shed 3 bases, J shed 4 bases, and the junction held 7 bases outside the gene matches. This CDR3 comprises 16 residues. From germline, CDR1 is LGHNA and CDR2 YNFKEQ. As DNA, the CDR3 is TGTGCCAGCAGCCACCTACCTAGCGGGGATTACAATGAGCAGTTCTTC. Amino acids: CASSHLPSGDYNEQFF.

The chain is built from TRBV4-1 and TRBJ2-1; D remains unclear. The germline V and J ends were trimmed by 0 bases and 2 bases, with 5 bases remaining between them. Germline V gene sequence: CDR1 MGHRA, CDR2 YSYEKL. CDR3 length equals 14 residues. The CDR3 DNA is TGCGCCAGCAGCCAAGACCCTACCTACAATGAGCAGTTCTTC. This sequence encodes CASSQDPTYNEQFF.

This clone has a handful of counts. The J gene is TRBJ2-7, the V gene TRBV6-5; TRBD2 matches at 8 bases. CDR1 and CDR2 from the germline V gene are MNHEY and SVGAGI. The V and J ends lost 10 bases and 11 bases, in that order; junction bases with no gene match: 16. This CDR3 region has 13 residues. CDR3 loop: CATSEPQRGNEYF. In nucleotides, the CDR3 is TGTGCCACGAGCGAGCCCCAGCGGGGGAATGAGTACTTC.

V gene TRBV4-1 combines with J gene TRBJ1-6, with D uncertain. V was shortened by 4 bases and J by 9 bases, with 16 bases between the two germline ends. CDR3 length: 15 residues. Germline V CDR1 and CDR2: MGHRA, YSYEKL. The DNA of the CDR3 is TGCGCCAGCAGCCTCGGTTTAGACGGGATTTCACCCCTCCACTTT. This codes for CASSLGLDGISPLHF.

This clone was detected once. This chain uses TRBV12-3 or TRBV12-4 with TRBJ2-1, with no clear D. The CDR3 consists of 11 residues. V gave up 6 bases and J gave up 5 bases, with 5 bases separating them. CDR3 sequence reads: CASRANNEQFF. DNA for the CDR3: TGTGCCAGCAGAGCTAACAATGAGCAGTTCTTC.

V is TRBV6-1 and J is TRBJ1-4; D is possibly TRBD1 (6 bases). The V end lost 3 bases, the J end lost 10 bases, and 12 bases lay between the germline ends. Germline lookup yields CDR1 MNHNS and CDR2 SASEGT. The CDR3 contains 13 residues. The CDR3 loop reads CASSEGHGLKLFF. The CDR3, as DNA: TGTGCCAGCAGTGAGGGACATGGCTTAAAACTGTTTTTT.

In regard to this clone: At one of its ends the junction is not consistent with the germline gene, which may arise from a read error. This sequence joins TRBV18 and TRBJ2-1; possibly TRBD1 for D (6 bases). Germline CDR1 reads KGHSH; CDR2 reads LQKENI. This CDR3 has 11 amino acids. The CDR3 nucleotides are TGTGCCAGCTCAACACCAGGACAGCGGTTCTTC. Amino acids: CASSTPGQRFF. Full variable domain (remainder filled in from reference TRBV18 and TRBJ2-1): NAGVMQNPRHLVRRRGQEARLRCSPMKGHSHVYWYRQLPEEGLKFMVYLQKENIIDESGMPKERFSAEFPKEGPSILRIQQVVRGDSAAYFCASSTPGQRFFGPGTRLTVL.

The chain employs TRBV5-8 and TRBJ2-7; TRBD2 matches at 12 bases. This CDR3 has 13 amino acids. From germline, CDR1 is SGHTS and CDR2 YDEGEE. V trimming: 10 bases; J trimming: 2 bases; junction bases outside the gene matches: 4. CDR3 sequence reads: CACRTSGAYEQYF. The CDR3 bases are TGTGCCTGCCGGACTAGCGGGGCCTACGAGCAGTACTTC.

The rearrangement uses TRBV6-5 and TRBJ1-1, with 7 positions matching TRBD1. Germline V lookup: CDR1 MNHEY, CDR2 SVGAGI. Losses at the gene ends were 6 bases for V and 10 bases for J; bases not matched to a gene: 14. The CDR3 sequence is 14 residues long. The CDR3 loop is CASSPRGSGRPAFF. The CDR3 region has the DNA TGTGCCAGCAGCCCCAGGGGGTCAGGGCGGCCAGCTTTCTTT.

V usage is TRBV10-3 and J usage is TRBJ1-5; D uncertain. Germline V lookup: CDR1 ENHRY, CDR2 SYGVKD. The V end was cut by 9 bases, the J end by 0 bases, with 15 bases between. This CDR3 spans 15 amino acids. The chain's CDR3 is CAMKSSLDSNQPQHF. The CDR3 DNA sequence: TGTGCCATGAAGAGCTCCTTAGATAGCAATCAGCCCCAGCATTTT.

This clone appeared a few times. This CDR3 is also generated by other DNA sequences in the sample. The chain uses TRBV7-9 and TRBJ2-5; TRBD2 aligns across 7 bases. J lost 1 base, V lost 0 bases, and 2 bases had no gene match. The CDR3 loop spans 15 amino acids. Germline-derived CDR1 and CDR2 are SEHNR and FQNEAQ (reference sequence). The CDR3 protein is CASSLAPGGQETQYF. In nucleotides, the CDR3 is TGTGCCAGCAGCTTAGCTCCGGGGGGCCAAGAGACCCAGTACTTC. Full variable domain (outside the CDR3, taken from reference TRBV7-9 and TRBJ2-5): DTGVSQNPRHKITKRGQNVTFRCDPISEHNRLYWYRQTLGQGPEFLTYFQNEAQLEKSRLLSDRFSAERPKGSFSTLEIQRTEQGDSAMYLCASSLAPGGQETQYFGPGTRLLVL.

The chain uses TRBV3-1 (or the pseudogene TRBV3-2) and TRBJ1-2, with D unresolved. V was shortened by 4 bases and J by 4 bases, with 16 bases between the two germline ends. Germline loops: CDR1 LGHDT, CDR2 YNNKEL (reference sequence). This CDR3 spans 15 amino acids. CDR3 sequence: CASSPPRGSTYGYTF. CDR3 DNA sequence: TGTGCCAGCAGCCCCCCACGAGGCAGCACCTATGGCTACACCTTC.

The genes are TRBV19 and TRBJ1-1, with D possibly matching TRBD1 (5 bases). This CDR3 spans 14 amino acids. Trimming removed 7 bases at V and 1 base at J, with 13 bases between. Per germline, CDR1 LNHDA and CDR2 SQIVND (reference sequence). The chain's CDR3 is CASTSDRPNTEAFF. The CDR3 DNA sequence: TGTGCCAGTACTTCAGACAGACCGAACACTGAAGCTTTCTTT.

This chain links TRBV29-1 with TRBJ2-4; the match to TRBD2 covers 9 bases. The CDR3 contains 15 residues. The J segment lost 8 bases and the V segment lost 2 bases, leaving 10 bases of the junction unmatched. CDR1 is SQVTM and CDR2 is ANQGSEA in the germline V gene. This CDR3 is CSVEIPSGVMDIQYF. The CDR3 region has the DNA TGCAGCGTTGAAATCCCTAGCGGGGTGATGGACATTCAGTACTTC.

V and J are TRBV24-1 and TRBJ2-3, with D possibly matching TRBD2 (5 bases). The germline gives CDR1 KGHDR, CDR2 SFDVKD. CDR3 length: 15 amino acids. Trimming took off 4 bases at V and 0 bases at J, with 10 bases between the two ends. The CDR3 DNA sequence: TGTGCCACCAGTGACGGGGAGACTAGCACAGATACGCAGTATTTT. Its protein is CATSDGETSTDTQYF.

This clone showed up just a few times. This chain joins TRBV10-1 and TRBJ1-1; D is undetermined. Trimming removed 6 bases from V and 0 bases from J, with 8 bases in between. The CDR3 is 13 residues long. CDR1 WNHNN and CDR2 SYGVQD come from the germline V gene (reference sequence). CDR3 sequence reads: CASSRNLNTEAFF. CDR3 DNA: TGCGCCAGCAGCCGTAACTTGAACACTGAAGCTTTCTTT.

CDR3 loop: CASSLTSEALWETQYF. DNA of the CDR3: TGTGCCAGCAGCCTCACTAGCGAGGCGTTATGGGAGACCCAGTACTTC. The chain is built from TRBV7-6 and TRBJ2-5, with 7 nucleotides matching TRBD2. CDR3 length: 16 amino acids. The V gene's germline CDR1 is SGHVS and CDR2 FNYEAQ. The J segment lost 5 bases and the V segment lost 5 bases, leaving 14 bases of the junction unmatched.

CDR3: CASSLYRDSEAFF. The CDR3 coding sequence is TGTGCCAGCAGCTTGTACCGGGACAGTGAAGCTTTCTTT. The genes are TRBV11-2 and TRBJ1-1; the match to TRBD1 covers 7 bases. J was trimmed by 7 bases and V by 3 bases; bases with no gene match: 5. Germline CDR1 and CDR2: SGHAT and FQNNGV. This CDR3 is built from 13 residues. The full variable domain, in which reference TRBV11-2 and TRBJ1-1 provide the parts outside the CDR3, is EAGVAQSPRYKIIEKRQSVAFWCNPISGHATLYWYQQILGQGPKLLIQFQNNGVVDDSQLPKDRFSAERLKGVDSTLKIQPAKLEDSAVYLCASSLYRDSEAFFGQGTRLTVV.

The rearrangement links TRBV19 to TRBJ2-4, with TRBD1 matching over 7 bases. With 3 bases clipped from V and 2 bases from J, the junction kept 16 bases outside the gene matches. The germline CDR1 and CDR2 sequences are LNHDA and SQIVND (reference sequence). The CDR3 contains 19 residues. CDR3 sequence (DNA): TGTGCCAGTAGTATTTACAGGGGTGGACAGTATGTTACCAAAAACATTCAGTACTTC. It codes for CASSIYRGGQYVTKNIQYF.

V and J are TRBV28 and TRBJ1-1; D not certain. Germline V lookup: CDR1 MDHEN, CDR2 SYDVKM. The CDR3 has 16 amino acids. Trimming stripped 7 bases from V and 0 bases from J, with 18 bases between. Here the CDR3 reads CASTSPPGGMNTEAFF. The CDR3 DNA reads TGTGCCAGCACCTCACCCCCGGGCGGGATGAACACTGAAGCTTTCTTT. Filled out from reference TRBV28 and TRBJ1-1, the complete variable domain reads DVKVTQSSRYLVKRTGEKVFLECVQDMDHENMFWYRQDPGLGLRLIYFSYDVKMKEKGDIPEGYSVSREKKERFSLILESASTNQTSMYLCASTSPPGGMNTEAFFGQGTRLTVV.

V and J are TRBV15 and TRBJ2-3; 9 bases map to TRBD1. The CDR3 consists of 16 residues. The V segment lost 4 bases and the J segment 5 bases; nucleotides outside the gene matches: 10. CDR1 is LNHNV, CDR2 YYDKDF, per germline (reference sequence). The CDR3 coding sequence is TGTGCCACCAGCAACACCCGGGACAGGGTCATAGATACGCAGTATTTT. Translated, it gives CATSNTRDRVIDTQYF.